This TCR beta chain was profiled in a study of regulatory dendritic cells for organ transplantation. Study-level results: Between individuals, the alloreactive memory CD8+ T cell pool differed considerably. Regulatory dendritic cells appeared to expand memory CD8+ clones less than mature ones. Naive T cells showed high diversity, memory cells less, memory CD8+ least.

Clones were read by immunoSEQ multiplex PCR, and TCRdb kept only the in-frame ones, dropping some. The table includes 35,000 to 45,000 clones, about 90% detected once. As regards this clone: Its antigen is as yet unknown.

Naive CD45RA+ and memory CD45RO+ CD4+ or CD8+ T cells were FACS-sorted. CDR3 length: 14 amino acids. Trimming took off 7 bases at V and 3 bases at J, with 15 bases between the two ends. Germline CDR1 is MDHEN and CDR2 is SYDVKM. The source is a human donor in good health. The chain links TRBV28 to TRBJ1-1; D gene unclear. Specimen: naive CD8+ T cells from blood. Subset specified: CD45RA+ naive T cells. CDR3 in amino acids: CASTYGSSDTEAFF. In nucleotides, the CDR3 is TGTGCCAGCACCTATGGCTCGAGCGACACTGAAGCTTTCTTT.